Listed below are T cell receptor beta chains from one sample, sequenced in a study of shared clonotypes between healthy human individuals. Clones were read by immunoSEQ multiplex PCR, and TCRdb kept only the in-frame ones, dropping some. The sample has about 750,000 clones; 92% are singletons. Sequenced input: naive CD8+ T cells sorted from blood. Receptors were obtained from a man in his thirties or forties in good health. CDR3s include the opening cysteine and the closing phenylalanine or tryptophan. D genes are given only for firm matches. A row's size may be missing; if present it is once, few, many or a size class.

CDR3,DNA,V,size,D,J
CASSLRDERSGANVLTF,TGTGCCAGCAGTTTAAGAGACGAGCGATCTGGGGCCAACGTCCTGACTTTC,TRBV27,.,.,TRBJ2-6
CASSEGGSGRAAETQYF,TGTGCCAGCAGTGAAGGAGGTAGCGGGAGGGCCGCGGAGACCCAGTACTTC,TRBV6-1,.,TRBD2,TRBJ2-5
CASSLSYEQFF,TGTGCCAGCAGTTTAAGCTATGAGCAGTTCTTC,TRBV6-6,once,.,TRBJ2-1
CATSRDRGGTGESYEQYF,TGTGCCACCAGCAGAGATCGCGGCGGGACAGGGGAGAGCTACGAGCAGTACTTC,TRBV15,.,TRBD1,TRBJ2-7
CASSPGLAGVVDTQYF,TGTGCCAGCAGCCCGGGACTAGCGGGAGTCGTGGATACGCAGTATTTT,TRBV13,.,TRBD2,TRBJ2-3
CASSLLGDDSSYNEQFF,TGTGCCAGCAGCTTATTAGGGGACGACAGCTCCTACAATGAGCAGTTCTTC,TRBV7-2,.,.,TRBJ2-1
CASSTRISSGRATDTQYF,TGTGCCAGCAGCACGAGAATCTCTAGCGGGAGGGCCACGGATACGCAGTATTTT,TRBV7-6,.,TRBD2,TRBJ2-3
CASSFGLAGVDEQFF,TGTGCCAGCAGCTTTGGTCTAGCGGGAGTCGATGAGCAGTTCTTC,TRBV7-2,.,TRBD2,TRBJ2-1
CASSTGPNTGELFF,TGTGCCAGCAGCACAGGGCCCAACACCGGGGAGCTGTTTTTT,TRBV11-2,.,.,TRBJ2-2
CASSSWTAQETQYF,TGTGCCAGCAGCTCCTGGACCGCCCAAGAGACCCAGTACTTC,TRBV11-2,.,.,TRBJ2-5
CASSQDRGNDGEQYF,TGCGCCAGCAGCCAAGACAGGGGGAATGATGGCGAGCAGTACTTC,TRBV4-3,once,TRBD1,TRBJ2-7
CASSVGPWLAVTNTGELFF,TGTGCCAGCAGCGTAGGCCCGTGGCTAGCGGTAACCAACACCGGGGAGCTGTTTTTT,TRBV9,once,TRBD2,TRBJ2-2
CAISEVGGYNEQFF,TGTGCCATCAGTGAGGTGGGAGGGTACAATGAGCAGTTCTTC,TRBV10-3,.,TRBD2,TRBJ2-1
CASSYPGADTQYF,TGTGCCAGCAGTTACCCGGGGGCAGATACGCAGTATTTT,TRBV6-5,.,.,TRBJ2-3
CASSDGLAGENEQFF,TGTGCCAGCAGTGACGGGCTAGCGGGAGAGAATGAGCAGTTCTTC,TRBV6-4,.,TRBD2,TRBJ2-1
CATAALGQPYEQYF,TGTGCCACCGCAGCACTAGGACAGCCCTACGAGCAGTACTTC,TRBV27,.,.,TRBJ2-7
CASSKAPCLTLTPGELFF,TGTGCCAGCAGCAAAGCCCCCTGTCTGACTTTGACCCCCGGGGAGCTGTTTTTT,TRBV21-1,.,.,TRBJ2-2
CASSSRDRNTGELFF,TGTGCCAGCAGCTCCCGGGACAGGAACACCGGGGAGCTGTTTTTT,TRBV5-4,.,TRBD1,TRBJ2-2
CASSQVEYAYEQYF,TGCGCCAGCAGCCAAGTCGAGTACGCCTACGAGCAGTACTTC,TRBV4-3,.,.,TRBJ2-7
CASSVGGSNEKLFF,TGTGCCAGCAGCGTAGGCGGTTCTAATGAAAAACTGTTTTTT,TRBV9,.,.,TRBJ1-4
CASSRGFREQFF,TGTGCCAGTAGTAGGGGGTTTCGGGAGCAGTTCTTC,TRBV19,.,.,TRBJ2-1
CASSEAPWGGSYEQYF,TGTGCCAGCAGTGAAGCTCCGTGGGGGGGCTCCTACGAGCAGTACTTC,TRBV2,.,TRBD2,TRBJ2-7
CASGPLRIAQFQETQYF,TGCGCCAGCGGACCACTGAGGATAGCCCAGTTCCAAGAGACCCAGTACTTC,TRBV10-2,.,.,TRBJ2-5
CASSLWQYYEQYF,TGTGCCAGCAGCCTCTGGCAATACTACGAGCAGTACTTC,TRBV11-2,.,.,TRBJ2-7
CASSEPSGYNNEQFF,TGTGCCAGCAGTGAGCCTAGCGGGTACAACAATGAGCAGTTCTTC,TRBV25-1,.,TRBD2,TRBJ2-1
CASSDGWGSGYTF,TGCGCCAGCAGTGACGGTTGGGGAAGCGGCTACACCTTC,TRBV10-2,.,.,TRBJ1-2
CASSQWALGDPNTEAFF,TGCGCCAGCAGTCAATGGGCCTTGGGCGATCCGAACACTGAAGCTTTCTTT,TRBV23-1,.,.,TRBJ1-1
CASRQRGLAGFNEQFF,TGTGCCAGCAGGCAACGGGGACTAGCGGGGTTCAATGAGCAGTTCTTC,TRBV14,.,TRBD2,TRBJ2-1
CASSYSLREEETQYF,TGTGCCAGCAGTTACAGTTTGCGGGAGGAAGAGACCCAGTACTTC,TRBV6-5,once,TRBD2,TRBJ2-5
CASSLGDTSGSTDTQYF,TGTGCCAGCAGCTTGGGAGATACTAGCGGGAGCACAGATACGCAGTATTTT,TRBV11-2,.,TRBD2,TRBJ2-3
CASSEVLQTEQFF,TGTGCCAGCAGTGAAGTCTTACAGACTGAGCAGTTCTTC,TRBV6-1,.,.,TRBJ2-1
CASSLDHRLAGMYEQFF,TGTGCCAGCAGCTTAGATCATAGACTAGCGGGGATGTATGAGCAGTTCTTC,TRBV11-2,.,TRBD2,TRBJ2-1
CASNRDRVHEQYF,TGTGCCAGCAACCGGGACAGGGTGCACGAGCAGTACTTC,TRBV28,.,TRBD1,TRBJ2-7
CASSQDRGLAAYNEQFF,TGCGCCAGCAGCCAAGATAGGGGACTAGCGGCCTACAATGAGCAGTTCTTC,TRBV4-1,.,TRBD2,TRBJ2-1
CASSSGGPSEQFF,TGCGCCAGCAGCTCGGGAGGGCCGAGTGAGCAGTTCTTC,TRBV5-1,.,TRBD2,TRBJ2-1
CAIRELAGAGANVLTF,TGTGCCATCAGGGAACTAGCGGGAGCGGGGGCCAACGTCCTGACTTTC,TRBV10-3,.,TRBD2,TRBJ2-6
CASRPQGATDTQYF,TGTGCCAGCAGGCCGCAGGGGGCGACAGATACGCAGTATTTT,TRBV28,.,TRBD1,TRBJ2-3
CSVVAASTDTQYF,TGCAGCGTTGTAGCGGCTAGCACAGATACGCAGTATTTT,TRBV29-1,.,.,TRBJ2-3
CATHGTDNTGELFF,TGTGCCACCCACGGGACAGATAACACCGGGGAGCTGTTTTTT,TRBV7-8,.,TRBD1,TRBJ2-2
CASSQTGWQETQYF,TGTGCCAGCAGCCAGACAGGGTGGCAAGAGACCCAGTACTTC,TRBV13,.,TRBD1,TRBJ2-5
CASSPRFGGGPETQYF,TGTGCCAGCAGCCCCAGGTTTGGGGGAGGGCCAGAGACCCAGTACTTC,TRBV9,few,TRBD2,TRBJ2-5
CASSQGSDLSYEQYF,TGCGCCAGCAGCCAAGGGTCCGATCTTTCCTACGAGCAGTACTTC,TRBV4-3,.,.,TRBJ2-7
CASSAENYWHNEQFF,TGTGCCAGCAGCGCTGAAAATTACTGGCACAATGAGCAGTTCTTC,TRBV5-6,once,.,TRBJ2-1
CASSPAGELFF,TGTGCCAGCAGTCCAGCAGGGGAGCTGTTTTTT,TRBV28,.,.,TRBJ2-2
CASSLGTGSTGINTGELFF,TGTGCCAGCAGCTTAGGGACTGGATCGACAGGGATTAACACCGGGGAGCTGTTTTTT,TRBV13,.,TRBD1,TRBJ2-2